These 6 T cell receptor beta chains were all obtained from the same sample, sequenced in a study of cytomegalovirus exposure and HLA in healthy donors. The primer mix had 60 Vbeta and 13 Jbeta primers. Produced via immunoSEQ multiplex PCR; TCRdb's table is partial and in-frame only. This sample's table reports tens of thousands of clones. The sequencing sample was made of PBMCs. The source of these receptors is a woman aged 30 to 39 in good health and CMV-seronegative.

The chain carries TRBV18 and TRBJ1-2; TRBD1 is a possible D gene (5 bases). The CDR3 runs 15 residues. The germline CDR1 and CDR2 sequences are KGHSH and LQKENI. The germline V and J ends were trimmed by 1 base and 6 bases, with 15 bases remaining between them. The CDR3 bases are TGTGCCAGCTCACCACTGATCGCGGGGGAGGATGGCTACACCTTC. This codes for CASSPLIAGEDGYTF.

The DNA for the CDR3 is TGTGCCAGCAGTTTCGACAGGGTCACTGAAGCTTTCTTT. It encodes CASSFDRVTEAFF. The chain carries TRBV6-5 and TRBJ1-1; 7 bases map to TRBD1. V shed 4 bases, J shed 4 bases, and the junction held 3 bases outside the gene matches. Germline CDR1 MNHEY, CDR2 SVGAGI. The CDR3 sequence is 13 residues long.

The chain joins TRBV13 to TRBJ2-7; maybe TRBD1 (6 bases). The CDR3 consists of 15 residues. V was pared by 3 bases and J by 1 base, with 13 bases between. Per the germline V gene, CDR1 is PRHDT and CDR2 is FYEKMQ (reference sequence). The CDR3 reads CASSFGGGRSYEQYF. CDR3 DNA: TGTGCCAGCAGCTTCGGTGGGGGCCGGTCCTACGAGCAGTACTTC.

This chain connects TRBV18 to TRBJ1-5; 8 nucleotides match TRBD1. The CDR3 has 14 residues. J gave up 7 bases and V 5 bases, and 7 bases lay outside the gene matches. Per the germline V gene, CDR1 is KGHSH and CDR2 is LQKENI. CDR3 loop: CASSTGTGRQPQHF. The CDR3, as DNA: TGTGCCAGCTCAACCGGGACAGGTAGGCAGCCCCAGCATTTT.

The J gene is TRBJ1-2, the V gene TRBV4-3; D is unresolved. Trimming took 1 base from V and 7 from J, leaving 19 bases between them. Germline lookup yields CDR1 LGHNA and CDR2 YSLEER. The CDR3 spans 16 residues. CDR3 in DNA: TGCGCCAGCAGCCAAGGTGACGGAGAAATTTTGTCTGGCTACACCTTC. Translated, it gives CASSQGDGEILSGYTF.

The V call is TRBV5-6, the J call TRBJ1-4; TRBD1 agrees at 7 bases. Trimming took 0 bases from V and 8 from J; bases not matched to a gene: 1. The CDR3 length is 13 residues. Per the germline V gene, CDR1 is SGHDT and CDR2 is YYEEEE. The CDR3 DNA is TGTGCCAGCAGCTTGGGACAGGGAGAAAAACTGTTTTTT. Its protein product is CASSLGQGEKLFF.